Below are 21 T cell receptor beta chains sequenced from a single sample in a study of T cell responses to AZD1222 COVID-19 vaccine. Measured with immunoSEQ multiplex PCR; TCRdb has only the in-frame clones, and not every one. The sample lists 150,000 to 200,000 clones, 90% occurring once. The sample consisted of peripheral blood, taken on day 0 of AZD1222 vaccination. The receptors stem from an adult in good health.

Remarks on this clone: A junction boundary mismatches the germline segment, possibly from a read error. The genes are TRBV29-1 and TRBJ1-1; D is uncertain. The CDR3 is 11 amino acids. In germline, CDR1 is SQVTM, CDR2 ANQGSEA. CDR3 region: CSIDTYTEAFF. CDR3 sequence (DNA): TGCAGCATTGACACGTACACTGAAGCTTTCTTT.

The rearrangement uses TRBV12-3 or TRBV12-4 and TRBJ1-5; no clear D gene. V lost 6 bases to trimming and J lost 6 bases, with 9 bases between them. The CDR3 length is 12 residues. DNA of the CDR3: TGTGCCAGCAGCCAGCAGTCTCAGCCCCAGCATTTT. Translation gives CASSQQSQPQHF.

This chain uses TRBV2 with TRBJ1-1; D ambiguous. The CDR3 covers 14 residues. The germline V gene encodes CDR1 SNHLY and CDR2 FYNNEI. The ends were cut back, 5 bases at V and 0 bases at J, with 10 bases in the middle. CDR3 in DNA: TGTGCCAGCAGTACAGAGTTTATGAACACTGAAGCTTTCTTT. Protein product: CASSTEFMNTEAFF.

The chain employs TRBV19 and TRBJ1-6; the match to TRBD1 covers 12 bases. Germline V lookup: CDR1 LNHDA, CDR2 SQIVND (reference sequence). The CDR3 is 18 residues long. J was trimmed by 7 bases and V by 3 bases; bases with no gene match: 10. The CDR3 is CASSIFRGQGAPNSPLHF. Here the CDR3 DNA reads TGTGCCAGTAGTATTTTCCGGGGACAGGGGGCGCCGAATTCACCCCTCCACTTT.

The chain uses TRBV18 and TRBJ2-7; 9 bases match TRBD2. This CDR3 comprises 14 residues. Losses at the gene ends were 3 bases for V and 4 bases for J; bases not matched to a gene: 4. Germline CDR1 and CDR2: KGHSH and LQKENI. CDR3 DNA: TGTGCCAGCTCACCTGGCGGGGGGGCGTACGAGCAGTACTTC. Its translation: CASSPGGGAYEQYF.

This clone came up once. The chain joins TRBV15 to TRBJ2-3; D gene ambiguous. Germline V gene lookup returns CDR1 LNHNV and CDR2 YYDKDF (reference sequence). Trimming left V 5 bases short and J 4 bases short, with 13 bases between. The CDR3 length is 14 residues. The CDR3 region has the DNA TGTGCCACCAGCCACCCTAGTCGGGCAGATACGCAGTATTTT. Protein sequence: CATSHPSRADTQYF.

The genes are TRBV5-4 and TRBJ1-6, with TRBD1 as a possible D gene (5 bases). From germline, CDR1 is SGHNT and CDR2 YYREEE (reference sequence). The CDR3 length is 16 residues. The V end lost 4 bases, the J end lost 1 base, and 12 bases lay between the germline ends. CDR3 amino acids: CASSGGGGSYNSPLHF. DNA of the CDR3: TGTGCCAGCAGCGGTGGGGGAGGATCCTATAATTCACCCCTCCACTTT.

The V and J genes are TRBV5-1 and TRBJ2-3; 7 nucleotides align to TRBD2. J was trimmed by 5 bases and V by 1 base; bases with no gene match: 10. Germline V lookup: CDR1 SGHRS, CDR2 YFSETQ. The CDR3 spans 16 residues. The CDR3 loop is CASSLYRAGVKDTQYF. The CDR3 DNA is TGCGCCAGCAGCTTGTATCGCGCGGGGGTGAAAGATACGCAGTATTTT.

This chain connects TRBV7-2 to TRBJ2-7; D may correspond to TRBD1 or TRBD2 (5 bases each). The ends were cut back, 6 bases at V and 2 bases at J, with 14 bases in the middle. The germline V gene has CDR1 SGHTA and CDR2 FQGNSA. The CDR3 extends over 14 amino acids. CDR3 residues: CASRTGTDTYEQYF. In nucleotides, the CDR3 is TGTGCCAGCAGAACCGGGACCGACACCTACGAGCAGTACTTC.

This chain's CDR3 is CASRTSGLNQPQHF. CDR3 DNA: TGTGCCAGCAGGACATCAGGGCTCAATCAGCCCCAGCATTTT. This sequence joins TRBV2 and TRBJ1-5, with D perhaps matching TRBD1 (5 bases). Germline CDR1 is SNHLY and CDR2 is FYNNEI. Trimming cost V 6 bases and J 3 bases, with 12 bases left between them. The CDR3 loop spans 14 amino acids.

The chain recombines TRBV2 with TRBJ1-3; possible D gene TRBD1, 5 bases. CDR1 is SNHLY, CDR2 FYNNEI, per germline. The CDR3 extends over 14 amino acids. V dropped 6 bases and J dropped 1 base, with 10 bases sitting between them. The CDR3 is CASRPGGSGNTIYF. CDR3 DNA sequence: TGTGCCAGCAGGCCCGGGGGTTCTGGAAACACCATATATTTT.

This clone was seen once. The CDR3, as DNA: TGTGCCAGCAGCTCGACAGATTTTATGAACACTGAAGCTTTCTTT. Residues: CASSSTDFMNTEAFF. The chain links TRBV13 to TRBJ1-1, with D perhaps matching TRBD1 (5 bases). V lost 4 bases to trimming and J lost 0 bases, with 12 bases between them. CDR3 size: 15 residues. The germline V gene encodes CDR1 PRHDT and CDR2 FYEKMQ (reference sequence).

The genes are TRBV11-2 and TRBJ2-5; D is undetermined. Trimming took 2 bases from V and 5 from J, leaving 3 bases between them. The CDR3 consists of 11 residues. Germline V CDR1 and CDR2: SGHAT, FQNNGV. The CDR3 DNA is TGTGCCAGCAGCTTAACGGAGACCCAGTACTTC. Its protein product is CASSLTETQYF.

The chain couples TRBV4-2 to TRBJ1-2, with 8 bases that match TRBD1. Germline CDR1 LGHNA, CDR2 YNFKEQ. This CDR3 is 17 amino acids long. V shed 0 bases, J shed 3 bases, and the junction held 9 bases outside the gene matches. The CDR3 sequence: CASSQEGQGAVYYGYTF. CDR3 nucleotides: TGTGCCAGCAGCCAAGAAGGGCAGGGGGCAGTTTACTATGGCTACACCTTC.

The J gene is TRBJ2-5, the V gene TRBV7-8, with D maybe TRBD1 (5 bases). The CDR3 has 14 residues. Trimming left V 3 bases short and J 2 bases short, with 10 bases between. CDR1 and CDR2 (germline): SGHVS, FQNEAQ. CDR3 bases: TGTGCCAGCAGCTTTGGACACCTACAAGAGACCCAGTACTTC. Translating it yields CASSFGHLQETQYF.

The chain is built from TRBV6-2 or TRBV6-3 and TRBJ2-5; possibly TRBD2 for D (7 bases). The CDR3 covers 14 residues. The V end was cut by 4 bases, the J end by 4 bases, with 13 bases between. CDR1 is MNHEY and CDR2 is SVGEGT in the germline V gene. CDR3 coding DNA: TGTGCCAGCAGTTTTGGGGGGGCCGGAGAGACCCAGTACTTC. As protein: CASSFGGAGETQYF.

The gene calls are TRBV2 and TRBJ2-2; 7 nucleotides agree with TRBD1. CDR3 length: 15 amino acids. J lost 7 bases, V lost 8 bases, and 13 bases had no gene match. CDR1 is SNHLY, CDR2 FYNNEI, per germline. CDR3 loop: CASSTGQPGHGELFF. CDR3 sequence (DNA): TGTGCCAGCTCCACGGGACAGCCAGGACACGGGGAGCTGTTTTTT.

In this sample, this clone turned up a few times. The rearrangement uses TRBV6-5 and TRBJ2-3; D is unclear. The ends were cut back, 6 bases at V and 0 bases at J, with 13 bases in the middle. The germline V gene encodes CDR1 MNHEY and CDR2 SVGAGI. This CDR3 region has 15 residues. This CDR3 reads CASRPGRASTDTQYF. CDR3 sequence (DNA): TGTGCCAGCAGGCCAGGACGGGCTAGCACAGATACGCAGTATTTT.

The gene calls are TRBV6-1 and TRBJ1-2; D unclear. CDR1 MNHNS and CDR2 SASEGT come from the germline V gene. Between the trimmed V and J ends, which lost 0 bases and 1 base, there was a span of 6 bases. The CDR3 extends over 14 amino acids. This CDR3 is CASSEAVVNYGYTF. The CDR3 DNA reads as TGTGCCAGCAGTGAAGCGGTGGTTAACTATGGCTACACCTTC.

The V and J genes are TRBV5-1 and TRBJ1-1, with 8 bases fitting TRBD1. V lost 0 bases and J lost 1; bases outside the gene matches: 8. CDR3 length: 17 amino acids. The germline gives CDR1 SGHRS, CDR2 YFSETQ. The CDR3 loop is CASSLVGPGTGNTEAFF. CDR3 in DNA: TGCGCCAGCAGCTTGGTAGGCCCCGGGACAGGGAACACTGAAGCTTTCTTT.

This chain joins TRBV6-2 or TRBV6-3 and TRBJ1-5, with D hard to call. Germline V gives CDR1 MNHEY, CDR2 SVGEGT. Trimming shortened V by 2 bases and J by 2 bases, and 10 bases separated the two germline ends. The CDR3 sequence is 15 residues long. As DNA, the CDR3 is TGTGCCAGCAGTTACGTTGGTGTGGGCAATCAGCCCCAGCATTTT. Amino acid sequence: CASSYVGVGNQPQHF.